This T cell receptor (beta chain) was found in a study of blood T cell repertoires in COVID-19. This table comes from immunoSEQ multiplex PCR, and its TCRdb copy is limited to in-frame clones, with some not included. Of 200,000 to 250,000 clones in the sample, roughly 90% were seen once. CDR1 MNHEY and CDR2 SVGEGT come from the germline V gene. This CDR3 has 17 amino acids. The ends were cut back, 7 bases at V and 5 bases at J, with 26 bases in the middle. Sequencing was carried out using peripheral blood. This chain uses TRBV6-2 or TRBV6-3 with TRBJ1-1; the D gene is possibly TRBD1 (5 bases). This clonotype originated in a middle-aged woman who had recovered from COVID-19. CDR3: CASTPYLGVVEGTEAFF. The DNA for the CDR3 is TGTGCCAGCACCCCTTACCTGGGGGTGGTGGAGGGAACTGAAGCTTTCTTT.